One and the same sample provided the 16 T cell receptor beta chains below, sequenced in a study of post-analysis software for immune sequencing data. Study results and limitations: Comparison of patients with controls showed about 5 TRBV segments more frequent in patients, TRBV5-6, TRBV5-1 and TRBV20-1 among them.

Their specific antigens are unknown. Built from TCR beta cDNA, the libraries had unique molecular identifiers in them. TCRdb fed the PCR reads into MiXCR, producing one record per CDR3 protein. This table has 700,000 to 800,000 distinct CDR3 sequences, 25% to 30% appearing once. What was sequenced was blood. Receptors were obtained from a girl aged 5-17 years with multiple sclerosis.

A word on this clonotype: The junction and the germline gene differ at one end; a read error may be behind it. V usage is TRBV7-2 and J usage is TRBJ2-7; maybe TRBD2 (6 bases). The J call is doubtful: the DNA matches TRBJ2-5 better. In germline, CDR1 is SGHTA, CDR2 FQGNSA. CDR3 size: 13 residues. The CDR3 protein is CAGSRTIQETQYF. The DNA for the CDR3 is TGTGCCGGCAGCCGGACTATCCAAGAGACCCAGTACTTC.

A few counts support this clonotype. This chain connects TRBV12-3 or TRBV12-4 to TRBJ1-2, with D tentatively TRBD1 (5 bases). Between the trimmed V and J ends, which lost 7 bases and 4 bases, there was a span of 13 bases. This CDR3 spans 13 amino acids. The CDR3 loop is CASTPGISYGYTF. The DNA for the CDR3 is TGTGCCAGCACCCCAGGGATTTCCTATGGCTACACCTTC.

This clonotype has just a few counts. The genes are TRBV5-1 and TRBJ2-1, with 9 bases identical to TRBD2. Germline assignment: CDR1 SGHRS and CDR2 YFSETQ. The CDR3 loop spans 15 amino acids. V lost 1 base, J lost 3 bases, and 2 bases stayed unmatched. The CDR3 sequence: CASSLPSGNYNEQFF. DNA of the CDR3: TGCGCCAGCAGCTTGCCTAGCGGGAACTACAATGAGCAGTTCTTC.

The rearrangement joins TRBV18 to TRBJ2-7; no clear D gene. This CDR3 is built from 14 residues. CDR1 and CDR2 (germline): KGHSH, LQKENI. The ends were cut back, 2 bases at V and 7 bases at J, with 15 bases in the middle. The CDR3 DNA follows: TGTGCCAGCTCACCAGTCTCGTTGGCGAGGGAGCAGTACTTC. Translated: CASSPVSLAREQYF.

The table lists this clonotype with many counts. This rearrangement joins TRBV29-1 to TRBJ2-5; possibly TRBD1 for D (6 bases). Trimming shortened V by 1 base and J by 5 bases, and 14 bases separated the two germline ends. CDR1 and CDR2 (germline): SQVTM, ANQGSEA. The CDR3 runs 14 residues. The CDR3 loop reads CSVEGVRGRETQYF. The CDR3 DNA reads TGCAGCGTTGAAGGAGTCAGGGGCCGCGAGACCCAGTACTTC.

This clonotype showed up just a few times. The chain's CDR3 is CASSRGLAGLDTQYF. The CDR3 coding sequence is TGTGCCAGCTCCAGGGGACTAGCGGGACTAGATACGCAGTATTTT. The chain has TRBV7-2 and TRBJ2-3; TRBD2 agrees at 13 bases. V shed 8 bases, J shed 5 bases, and the junction held 7 bases outside the gene matches. The germline V gene has CDR1 SGHTA and CDR2 FQGNSA. The CDR3 contains 15 residues.

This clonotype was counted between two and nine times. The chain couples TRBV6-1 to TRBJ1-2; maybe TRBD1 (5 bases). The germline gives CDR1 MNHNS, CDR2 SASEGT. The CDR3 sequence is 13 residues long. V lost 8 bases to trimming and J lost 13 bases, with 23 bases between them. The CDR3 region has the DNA TGTGCCAGCTTCTACCAAAGTCCAGGGAAGGGCACCTTC. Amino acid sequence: CASFYQSPGKGTF.

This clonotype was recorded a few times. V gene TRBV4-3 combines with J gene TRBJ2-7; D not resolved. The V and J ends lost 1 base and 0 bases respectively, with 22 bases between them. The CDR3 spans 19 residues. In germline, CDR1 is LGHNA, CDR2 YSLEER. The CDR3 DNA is TGCGCCAGCAGCCAAGTTACGGGTGGGCTGGACCTTATCTCCTACGAGCAGTACTTC. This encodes CASSQVTGGLDLISYEQYF.

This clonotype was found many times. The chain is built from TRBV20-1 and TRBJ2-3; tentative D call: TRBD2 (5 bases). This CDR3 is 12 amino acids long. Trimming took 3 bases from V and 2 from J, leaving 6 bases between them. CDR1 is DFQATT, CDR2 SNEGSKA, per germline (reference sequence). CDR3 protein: CSARGDTDTQYF. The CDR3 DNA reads TGCAGTGCTAGGGGAGACACAGATACGCAGTATTTT.

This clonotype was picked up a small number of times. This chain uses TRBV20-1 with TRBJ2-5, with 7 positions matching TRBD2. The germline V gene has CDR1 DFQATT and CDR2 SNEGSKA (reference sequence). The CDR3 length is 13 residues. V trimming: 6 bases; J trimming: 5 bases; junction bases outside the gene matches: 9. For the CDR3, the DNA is TGCAGTGCCGTAAGGACTAGGGACGAGACCCAGTACTTC. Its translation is CSAVRTRDETQYF.

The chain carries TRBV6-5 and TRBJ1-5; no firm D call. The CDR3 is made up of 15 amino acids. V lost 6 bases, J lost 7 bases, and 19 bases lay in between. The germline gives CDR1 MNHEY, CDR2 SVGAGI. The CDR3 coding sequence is TGTGCCAGCAGCCCAGACGGAGGTCTGTTCCAGCCCCAGCATTTT. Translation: CASSPDGGLFQPQHF.

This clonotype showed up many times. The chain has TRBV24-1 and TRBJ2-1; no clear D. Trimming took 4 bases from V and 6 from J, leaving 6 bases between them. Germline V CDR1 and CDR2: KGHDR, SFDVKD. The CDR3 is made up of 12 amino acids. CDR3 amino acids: CATSDKPNEQFF. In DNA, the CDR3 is TGTGCCACCAGTGACAAACCCAATGAGCAGTTCTTC.

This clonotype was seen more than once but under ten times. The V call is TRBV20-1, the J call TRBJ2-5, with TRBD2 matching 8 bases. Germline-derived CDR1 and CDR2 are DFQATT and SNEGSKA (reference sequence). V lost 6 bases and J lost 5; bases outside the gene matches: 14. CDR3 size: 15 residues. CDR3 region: CSALEVGLGQETQYF. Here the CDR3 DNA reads TGCAGTGCCCTAGAGGTGGGACTAGGACAGGAGACCCAGTACTTC.

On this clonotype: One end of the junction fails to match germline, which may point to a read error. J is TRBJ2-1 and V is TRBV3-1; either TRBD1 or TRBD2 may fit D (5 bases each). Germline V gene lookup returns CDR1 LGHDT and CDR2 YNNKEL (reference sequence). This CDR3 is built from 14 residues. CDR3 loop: CVSSLAGDLNEQFF. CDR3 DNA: TGTGTCAGCAGCCTGGCCGGGGACCTTAATGAGCAGTTCTTC.

Written as DNA, the CDR3 is TGTGCCAGCAGTGTCTCCTCTTCAGGGGGGTCTGAAGCTTTCTTT. Protein: CASSVSSSGGSEAFF. V is TRBV6-4 and J is TRBJ1-1; the match to TRBD1 covers 7 bases. Losses at the gene ends were 4 bases for V and 6 bases for J; bases not matched to a gene: 11. This CDR3 has 15 residues. Germline-derived CDR1 and CDR2 are MRHNA and SNTAGT.

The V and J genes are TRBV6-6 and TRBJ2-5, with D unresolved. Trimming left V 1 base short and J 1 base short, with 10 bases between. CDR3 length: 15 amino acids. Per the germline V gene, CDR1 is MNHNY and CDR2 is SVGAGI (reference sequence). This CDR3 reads CASSYFMAGQETQYF. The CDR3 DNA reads TGTGCCAGCAGTTACTTTATGGCAGGCCAAGAGACCCAGTACTTC.